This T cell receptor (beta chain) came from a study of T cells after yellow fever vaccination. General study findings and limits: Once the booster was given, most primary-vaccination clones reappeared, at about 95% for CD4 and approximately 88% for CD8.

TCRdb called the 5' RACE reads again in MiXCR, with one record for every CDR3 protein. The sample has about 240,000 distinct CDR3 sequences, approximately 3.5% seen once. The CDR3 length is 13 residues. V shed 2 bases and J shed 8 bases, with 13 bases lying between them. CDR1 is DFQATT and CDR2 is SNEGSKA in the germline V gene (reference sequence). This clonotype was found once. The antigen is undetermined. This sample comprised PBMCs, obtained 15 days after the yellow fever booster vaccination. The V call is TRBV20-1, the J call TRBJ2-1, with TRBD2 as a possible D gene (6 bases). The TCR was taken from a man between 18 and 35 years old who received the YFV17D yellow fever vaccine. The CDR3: CSARSPWGDEQFF. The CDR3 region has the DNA TGCAGTGCTAGATCGCCGTGGGGGGATGAGCAGTTCTTC.